What follows is one T cell receptor beta chain and its context. Its antigen remains unidentified. Data came from immunoSEQ multiplex PCR; TCRdb stores just in-frame clones and leaves some out. The profile covers about 680,000 clones, with around 90% appearing a single time and around 1.4% taken by the ten largest. Germline V gene sequence: CDR1 LGHNA, CDR2 YNFKEQ. This CDR3 is built from 15 residues. The trim removed 0 bases at V and 10 bases at J, leaving 8 bases unmatched. The entry originates in a study of Ad26.COV2.S vaccination and SARS-CoV-2 variants. Study-level background: The study gave Ad26.COV2.S intramuscularly, once or twice 56 days apart.

General study results and limits: Relative to placebo recipients, vaccine recipients exhibited elevated spike-specific TCR breadth. There was reportedly substantial breadth in spike-specific CD8+ and CD4+ T cell responses after vaccination. An underestimation of total T cell responses may have resulted from the TCR breadth and depth analyses.

The treatment: roughly 18 received Ad26.COV2.S at low or high dose, single or two shots; 5 received placebo; per-sample allocation not given. Vaccine and placebo recipients were sampled on day 63 after the first injection. The V gene is TRBV4-2, the J gene TRBJ2-5; 10 bases are shared with TRBD2. The TCR sequence derives from a person between 18 and 60 years old who received the Ad26.COV2.S COVID-19 vaccine or a placebo. The sequences come from peripheral blood, collected in a trial of Ad26.COV2.S vaccine versus placebo. Here the CDR3 reads CASSQDPSGGTDQYF. For the CDR3, the DNA is TGTGCCAGCAGCCAAGATCCTAGCGGGGGTACTGACCAGTACTTC.